This TCR beta chain emerged from a study of T cell responses to AZD1222 COVID-19 vaccine. About the study: Second doses were pooled across both intervals (about 4 or about 12 weeks).

Study-wide results and limits: Nearly half of unique spike-specific TCRs reportedly avoided B.1.351 and B.1.1.7 mutated regions. Spike-specific TCR breadth and depth went up after people got two AZD1222 doses.

Profiling relied on immunoSEQ multiplex PCR, and the TCRdb table lists in-frame clones only, not all of them. Of tens of thousands of clones listed, under 95% are singletons. The CDR3 totals 14 residues. Germline lookup yields CDR1 SGHDN and CDR2 FVKESK. V was pared by 3 bases and J by 4 bases, with 5 bases of the junction left unmatched. In the case of this clone: Antigen specificity is unknown.

Specimen: peripheral blood, collected on day 0 of AZD1222 vaccination. The receptor's source is an adult in good health. The V and J genes are TRBV14 and TRBJ2-7; TRBD1 agrees at 8 bases. In DNA form, the CDR3 reads TGTGCCAGCAGCCACAGACAGGGGACGTACGAGCAGTACTTC. As protein: CASSHRQGTYEQYF.